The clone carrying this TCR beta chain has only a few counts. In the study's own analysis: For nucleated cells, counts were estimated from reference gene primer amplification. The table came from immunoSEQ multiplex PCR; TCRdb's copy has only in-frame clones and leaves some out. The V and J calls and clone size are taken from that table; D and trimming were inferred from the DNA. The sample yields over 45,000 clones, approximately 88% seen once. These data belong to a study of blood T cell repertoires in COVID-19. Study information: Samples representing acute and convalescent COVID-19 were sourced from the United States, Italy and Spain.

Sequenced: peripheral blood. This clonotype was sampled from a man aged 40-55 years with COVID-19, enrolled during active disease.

The CDR3 is CASSFRTGHEQYF. The CDR3 coding sequence is TGTGCCAGCAGCTTTCGGACAGGCCACGAGCAGTACTTC. This sequence joins TRBV7-9 and TRBJ2-7; TRBD1 matches 7 bases. The CDR3 is made up of 13 amino acids. With V trimmed by 3 bases and J by 5 bases, 4 bases remained unmatched. Per the germline V gene, CDR1 is SEHNR and CDR2 is FQNEAQ (reference sequence).